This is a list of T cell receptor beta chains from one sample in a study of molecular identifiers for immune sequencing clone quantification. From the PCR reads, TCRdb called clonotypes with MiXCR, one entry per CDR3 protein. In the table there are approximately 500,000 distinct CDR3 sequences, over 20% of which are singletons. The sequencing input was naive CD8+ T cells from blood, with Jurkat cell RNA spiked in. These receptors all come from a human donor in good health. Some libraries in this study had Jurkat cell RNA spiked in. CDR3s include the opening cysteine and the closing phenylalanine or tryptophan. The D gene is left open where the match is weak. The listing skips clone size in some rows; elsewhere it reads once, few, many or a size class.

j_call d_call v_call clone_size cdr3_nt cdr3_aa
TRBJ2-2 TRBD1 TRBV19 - TGTGCCAGTAGTTTGTTACAGGGGGCCGGGGAGCTGTTTTTT CASSLLQGAGELFF
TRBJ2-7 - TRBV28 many TGTGCCAGCAGGCCCACCTCCCTCTCTAGCGAGCAGTACTTC CASRPTSLSSEQYF
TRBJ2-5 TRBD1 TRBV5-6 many TGCGCCAGCAGCCTAGGACAGGGGAGAGAGACCCAGTACTTC CASSLGQGRETQYF
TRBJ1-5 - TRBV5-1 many TGCGCCAGCAGCCAAGAGGGGGGTAGCAATCAGCCCCAGCATTTT CASSQEGGSNQPQHF
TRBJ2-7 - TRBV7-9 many TGTGCCAGCAGCTCGGGACGGTCCCGGGACGAGCAGTACTTC CASSSGRSRDEQYF
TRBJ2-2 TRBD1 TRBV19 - TGTGCCAGCCTAAACAGGGGGCTAGACACCGGGGAGCTGTTTTTT CASLNRGLDTGELFF
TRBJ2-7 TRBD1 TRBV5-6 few TGTGCCAGCAGCTTTGTCCCGGGACAGGGGGCCTACGAGCAGTACTTC CASSFVPGQGAYEQYF
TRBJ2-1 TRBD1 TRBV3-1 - TGTGCCAGCAGCCCAGACGGACAGGGGACGGGGGATGAGCAGTTCTTC CASSPDGQGTGDEQFF
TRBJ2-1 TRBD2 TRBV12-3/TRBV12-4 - TGTGCCAGCAGTTCACTAGCGGTTGAGCAGCTCTTC CASSSLAVEQLF
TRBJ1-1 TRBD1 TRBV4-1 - TGCGCCAGCAGCCAACGGGGTACAGGGGGCGTCGCTGAAGCTTTCTTT CASSQRGTGGVAEAFF
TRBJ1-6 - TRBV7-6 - TGTGCCAGCAGCTACGGACAGCCTAATACACCCCTCCACTTT CASSYGQPNTPLHF
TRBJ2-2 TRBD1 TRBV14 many TGTGCCAGCAGTCTGGGCCCGGGACAGGGATACACCGGGGAGCTGTTTTTT CASSLGPGQGYTGELFF
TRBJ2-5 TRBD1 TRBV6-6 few TGTGCCAGCAGTCAACAGGGGTTGGAGACCCAGTACTTC CASSQQGLETQYF
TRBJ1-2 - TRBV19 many TGTGCCACCAGCCCCAAGATCTTCTATGGCTACACCTTC CATSPKIFYGYTF
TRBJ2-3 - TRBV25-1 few TGTGCCAGCTCCCCTCCGGAGGGGACGCAACCCGCGGGCACAGATACGCAGTATTTT CASSPPEGTQPAGTDTQYF
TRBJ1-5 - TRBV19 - TGTGCCAGTAGTATAGGAGGTCAGCCCCAGCGTTTT CASSIGGQPQRF
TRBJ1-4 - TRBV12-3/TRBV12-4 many TGTGCCAAACCGGGACTACCAAACGAAAAACTGTTTTTT CAKPGLPNEKLFF
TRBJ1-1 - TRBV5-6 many TGTGCCAGCAGCTTGATAAATTGGGGGCTCGAGAACACTGAAGCTTTCTTT CASSLINWGLENTEAFF
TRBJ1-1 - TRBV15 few TGTGCCACCAGCAGAGATCGTGGCGCCTGGGCTGAAGCTTTCTTT CATSRDRGAWAEAFF
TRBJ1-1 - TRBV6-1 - TGTGCCAGCAGTCAGCCTGAAGCTTTCTTT CASSQPEAFF
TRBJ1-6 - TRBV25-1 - TGTGCCAGCAGTGAACCGACGGCGGATTCACCCCTCCACTTT CASSEPTADSPLHF
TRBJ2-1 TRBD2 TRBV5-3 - TGTGCCAGCAGCCCTTCTGTCTACGGCGGGGGAACCTACAATGAGCAGTTCTTC CASSPSVYGGGTYNEQFF
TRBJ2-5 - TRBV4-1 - TGCGCCAGCAGCCAAGATAATGGCTACCAAGAGACCCAGTACTTC CASSQDNGYQETQYF
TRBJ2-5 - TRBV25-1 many TGTGCCAGCAGTGCGGACGGGAGACAGGAGACCCAGTACTTC CASSADGRQETQYF
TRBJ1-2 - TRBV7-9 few TGTGCCAGCAGCTTAGCCGGACGGACACGACCCTTCTATGGCTACACCTTC CASSLAGRTRPFYGYTF
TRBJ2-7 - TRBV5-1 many TGCGCCAGCAGCTTGGGGTCAGGGCTCGGCTCCTACGAGCAGTACTTC CASSLGSGLGSYEQYF
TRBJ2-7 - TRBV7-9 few TGTGCCAGCAGCCCTAGGTCGACTCGAAGCTCCTACGAGCAGTACTTC CASSPRSTRSSYEQYF
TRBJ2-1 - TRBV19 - TGTGCCAGTAGTACAGGATCCGGGACAAACAATGAGCAGTTCTTC CASSTGSGTNNEQFF